One sample yielded the 15 T cell receptor beta chains listed below, sequenced in a study of blood T cell repertoires in COVID-19. TCRdb's copy holds only in-frame clones and misses some; the assay was immunoSEQ multiplex PCR. The table has fewer than 70,000 clones, roughly 84% seen once. Source material: peripheral blood. The receptors come from a woman aged 55-70 years with acute or convalescent COVID-19.

V usage is TRBV6-5 and J usage is TRBJ2-7; D is perhaps TRBD2 (6 bases). This CDR3 region has 14 residues. The germline V gene encodes CDR1 MNHEY and CDR2 SVGAGI. V dropped 9 bases and J dropped 2 bases, with 17 bases sitting between them. This CDR3 is CASLAGRMTYEQYF. In DNA form, the CDR3 reads TGTGCCAGTCTGGCAGGGAGGATGACCTACGAGCAGTACTTC.

This sequence joins TRBV12-5 and TRBJ1-6, with D tentatively TRBD1 (6 bases). V was cut by 0 bases and J by 8 bases, with 14 bases left in between. The V gene's germline CDR1 is LGHNT and CDR2 FRNRAP. The CDR3 covers 16 residues. CDR3 sequence: CASGLVVGAPYSPLHF. CDR3 DNA: TGTGCTAGTGGTTTGGTAGTGGGGGCCCCTTATTCACCCCTCCACTTT. Combining the CDR3 with reference TRBV12-5 and TRBJ1-6 gives the whole variable domain DARVTQTPRHKVTEMGQEVTMRCQPILGHNTVFWYRQTMMQGLELLAYFRNRAPLDDSGMPKDRFSAEMPDATLATLKIQPSEPRDSAVYFCASGLVVGAPYSPLHFGNGTRLTVT.

The chain links TRBV27 to TRBJ2-7, with D unresolved. The germline CDR1 and CDR2 sequences are MNHEY and SMNVEV (reference sequence). Between the trimmed V and J ends, which lost 1 base and 3 bases, there was a span of 16 bases. The CDR3 consists of 16 residues. The DNA for the CDR3 is TGTGCCAGCAGTTTATTAGCCCCAGAGGAGAACTACGAGCAGTACTTC. Its protein product is CASSLLAPEENYEQYF.

This clone was detected only a few times. The genes are TRBV21-1 and TRBJ2-3; the table's D gene call, TRBD2, was not cross checked with the DNA. TRBV21-1 is assigned pseudogene status. The CDR3 has 14 amino acids. The CDR3 loop is CASSKDCRGDTQYF. The CDR3 nucleotides read TGTGCCAGCAGCAAAGATTGCCGAGGGGATACGCAGTATTTT.

This clone turned up a few times. The CDR3 sequence: CASSQDPRDREGHGYTF. Here the CDR3 DNA reads TGTGCCAGCAGCCAAGACCCCCGGGACAGGGAGGGCCATGGCTACACCTTC. This chain uses TRBV4-2 with TRBJ1-2; 9 bases are shared with TRBD1. This CDR3 has 17 amino acids. Germline V gives CDR1 LGHNA, CDR2 YNFKEQ. V gave up 0 bases and J gave up 6 bases; unmatched junction bases: 11.

The genes are TRBV6-5 and TRBJ2-3; 8 positions match TRBD2. V lost 10 bases and J lost 7; bases outside the gene matches: 7. There are 12 residues in the CDR3. The germline gives CDR1 MNHEY, CDR2 SVGAGI. The DNA of the CDR3 is TGTGCCACCGGACTAGCTAGATATACGCAGTATTTT. It yields the protein CATGLARYTQYF.

The V and J genes are TRBV19 and TRBJ1-1, with D unclear. Trimming pared 4 bases from V and 1 base from J, leaving 10 bases between. CDR3 length equals 14 residues. The V gene's germline CDR1 is LNHDA and CDR2 SQIVND (reference sequence). In DNA form, the CDR3 reads TGTGCCAGTAGTAGAGAGGGCTCGAACACTGAAGCTTTCTTT. This sequence encodes CASSREGSNTEAFF.

V usage is TRBV27 and J usage is TRBJ1-2; TRBD1 matches at 10 bases. The CDR3 has 14 amino acids. Trimming cost V 5 bases and J 11 bases; bases outside gene matches: 11. CDR1 and CDR2 (germline): MNHEY, SMNVEV (reference sequence). The CDR3: CASSVTGGSFGYTF. The CDR3 nucleotides read TGTGCCAGCAGTGTGACAGGGGGCAGTTTTGGGTACACCTTC.

This chain links TRBV30 with TRBJ1-2; D is unresolved. Germline CDR1 reads GTSNPN; CDR2 reads SVGIG (reference sequence). This CDR3 is 13 amino acids long. The V gene lost 7 bases and the J gene lost 4 bases, with 16 bases spanning the gap. The CDR3 sequence: CALNEGASYGYTF. CDR3 sequence (DNA): TGTGCCTTAAACGAGGGCGCATCCTATGGCTACACCTTC. Full variable domain (rest looked up from reference TRBV30 and TRBJ1-2): SQTIHQWPATLVQPVGSPLSLECTVEGTSNPNLYWYRQAAGRGLQLLFYSVGIGQISSEVPQNLSASRPQDRQFILSSKKLLLSDSGFYLCALNEGASYGYTFGSGTRLTVV.

The J gene is TRBJ2-5, the V gene TRBV3-1 (or the pseudogene TRBV3-2), with 8 nucleotides matching TRBD2. Germline loops: CDR1 LGHDT, CDR2 YNNKEL (reference sequence). The CDR3 has 15 residues. Trimming at V came to 7 bases and at J to 4 bases, leaving 11 bases not matched to a gene. CDR3 DNA: TGTGCCAGCACTGAGGGACTAGTGCCTGGAGAGACCCAGTACTTC. Translating gives CASTEGLVPGETQYF.

The chain has TRBV10-1 and TRBJ2-3, with 12 bases lining up with TRBD2. With 3 bases clipped from V and 4 bases from J, the junction kept 5 bases outside the gene matches. The CDR3 runs 16 residues. CDR1 is WNHNN, CDR2 SYGVQD, per germline (reference sequence). CDR3 DNA sequence: TGCGCCAGCAGTGACCTGACTAGCGGGGGATCAGATACGCAGTATTTT. This gives the protein CASSDLTSGGSDTQYF.

V and J are TRBV6-5 and TRBJ1-5, with 10 bases fitting TRBD1. V shed 6 bases and J 2 bases; nucleotides not matched to a gene: 4. The CDR3 has 15 amino acids. CDR1 MNHEY and CDR2 SVGAGI come from the germline V gene. The CDR3 here is CASRPGTGGNQPQHF. CDR3 coding DNA: TGTGCCAGCAGACCCGGGACAGGGGGCAATCAGCCCCAGCATTTT.

The rearrangement uses TRBV9 and TRBJ2-3, with 8 bases fitting TRBD2. With V trimmed by 2 bases and J by 1 base, 6 bases remained unmatched. Germline values: CDR1 SGDLS, CDR2 YYNGEE. The CDR3 loop spans 16 amino acids. CDR3 loop: CASSVLSGEGTDTQYF. Here the CDR3 DNA reads TGTGCCAGCAGCGTCCTTAGCGGGGAGGGCACAGATACGCAGTATTTT.

This chain links TRBV4-1 with TRBJ2-1, with 9 bases lining up with TRBD2. V trimming: 0 bases; J trimming: 4 bases; junction bases outside the gene matches: 10. CDR1 and CDR2 (germline): MGHRA, YSYEKL. The CDR3 covers 18 residues. The CDR3 reads CASSQDLSGGSFYNEQFF. The CDR3 coding sequence is TGCGCCAGCAGCCAAGATCTAAGCGGGGGGTCTTTTTACAATGAGCAGTTCTTC.

This clone has a handful of counts. This chain links TRBV11-1 with TRBJ2-2; D is undetermined. From germline, CDR1 is SGHAT and CDR2 FQDESV (reference sequence). The CDR3 length is 14 residues. V was pared by 2 bases and J by 4 bases, with 8 bases between. The CDR3 reads CASSLLLSTGELFF. The CDR3 DNA follows: TGTGCCAGCAGCTTACTCCTATCCACCGGGGAGCTGTTTTTT.